The rows below give T cell receptor beta chains drawn from one sample of a study of blood T cell repertoires in COVID-19. Produced via immunoSEQ multiplex PCR; TCRdb's table is partial and in-frame only. Found here are under 75,000 clones, 73% of them singletons; the top ten hold less than 20%. Sample: peripheral blood. The receptors stem from a woman in her forties or fifties with active or convalescent COVID-19. Both conserved end residues are part of each CDR3. The D gene is left open where the match is weak. Size is omitted from some rows. Given values are once, few, many or a class for expanded clones.

v_call	j_call	d_call	clone_size	cdr3_aa	cdr3_nt
TRBV3-1/TRBV3-2	TRBJ2-5	TRBD2	.	CASSQGVSGRGETQYF	TGTGCCAGCAGCCAAGGTGTTAGCGGGAGGGGAGAGACCCAGTACTTC
TRBV4-1	TRBJ2-7	.	.	CASSQDSSGVYEQYF	TGCGCCAGCAGCCAAGATTCAAGCGGAGTCTACGAGCAGTACTTC
TRBV28	TRBJ2-2	TRBD2	.	CASSLGLAVRELFF	TGTGCCAGCAGTCTCGGGCTAGCGGTTCGGGAGCTGTTTTTT
TRBV5-1	TRBJ2-7	TRBD1	many	CASRGQGGLGEQYF	TGCGCCAGCAGGGGACAGGGGGGTCTTGGCGAGCAGTACTTC
TRBV5-1	TRBJ1-5	.	.	CASRLSGDYNQPQHF	TGCGCCAGCCGCCTTTCCGGGGACTACAATCAGCCCCAGCATTTT
TRBV6-2/TRBV6-3	TRBJ2-7	TRBD1	.	CASSYSRQGDDYYEQYF	TGTGCCAGCAGTTACTCGAGACAGGGGGATGACTACTACGAGCAGTACTTC
TRBV5-4	TRBJ2-7	.	.	CASSVQRANNEQYF	TGTGCCAGCAGCGTTCAGAGGGCAAACAACGAGCAGTACTTC
TRBV10-3	TRBJ2-3	TRBD2	.	CAISGLAERGDTQYF	TGTGCCATCAGTGGACTAGCGGAGAGGGGAGATACGCAGTATTTT
TRBV3-1/TRBV3-2	TRBJ1-1	.	.	CASVSLDTEAFF	TGTGCCAGCGTCAGCCTAGACACTGAAGCTTTCTTT
TRBV5-1	TRBJ1-1	TRBD1	.	CASSLGQGGTEAFF	TGCGCCAGCAGCTTGGGACAGGGTGGGACTGAAGCTTTCTTT
TRBV18	TRBJ2-7	.	.	CASSAYSSYEQYF	TGTGCCAGCTCAGCCTATTCATCCTACGAGCAGTACTTC
TRBV7-6	TRBJ1-3	.	.	CASSLGPSGVAGNTIYF	TGTGCCAGCAGCTTAGGCCCCTCGGGGGTAGCCGGAAACACCATATATTTT
TRBV2	TRBJ2-5	TRBD1	few	CASSRGRGETQYF	TGTGCCAGCAGCAGGGGGCGCGGAGAGACCCAGTACTTC
TRBV4-1	TRBJ2-1	.	.	CASSPERTGNNEQFF	TGCGCCAGCAGCCCGGAAAGGACCGGGAATAATGAGCAGTTCTTC
TRBV10-3	TRBJ2-7	TRBD1	.	CAISEWTGGYYEQYF	TGTGCCATCAGTGAGTGGACAGGGGGTTACTACGAGCAGTACTTC
TRBV7-9	TRBJ2-5	TRBD1	few	CASSITGTGVRQTQYF	TGTGCCAGCAGCATAACCGGGACAGGGGTTCGGCAGACCCAGTACTTC
TRBV4-1	TRBJ2-2	.	.	CASSQGLLRNTGELFF	TGCGCCAGCAGCCAGGGGCTATTGCGGAACACCGGGGAGCTGTTTTTT
TRBV7-8	TRBJ2-5	TRBD1	.	CASSTPDRGGETQYF	TGTGCCAGCAGCACACCCGACAGGGGTGGAGAGACCCAGTACTTC
TRBV27	TRBJ2-6	.	once	CASASPSSGANVLTF	TGTGCCAGCGCTTCTCCGAGCTCTGGGGCCAACGTCCTGACTTTC
TRBV6-6	TRBJ2-3	.	.	CASSYRFRGTDTQYF	TGTGCCAGCAGTTACCGGTTTAGAGGGACAGATACGCAGTATTTT
TRBV19	TRBJ2-7	.	once	CASSSPGHSYEQYF	TGTGCCAGTAGTTCACCGGGACATTCCTACGAGCAGTACTTC
TRBV4-1	TRBJ1-6	.	.	CASSQEYYGRNSPLHF	TGCGCCAGCAGCCAAGAGTACTACGGAAGGAATTCACCCCTCCACTTT
TRBV4-1	TRBJ1-2	TRBD1	.	CASSPATGTGYGYTF	TGCGCCAGCAGCCCCGCGACAGGGACGGGGTATGGCTACACCTTC
TRBV5-1	TRBJ1-1	TRBD1	many	CASSLRGQGNTEAFF	TGCGCCAGCAGCTTGCGAGGACAGGGGAACACTGAAGCTTTCTTT
TRBV29-1	TRBJ2-7	.	.	CSVGEYEQYF	TGCAGCGTTGGGGAGTACGAGCAGTACTTC
TRBV19	TRBJ1-1	TRBD1	.	CASSSTGLGEAFF	TGTGCCAGTAGCTCGACAGGGTTGGGGGAAGCTTTCTTT
TRBV16	TRBJ1-4	.	.	CASSQSSNEKLFF	TGTGCCAGCAGCCAATCTTCAAATGAAAAACTGTTTTTT
TRBV5-1	TRBJ1-5	.	.	CASSTGQSNQPQHF	TGCGCCAGCAGCACCGGACAGTCCAATCAGCCCCAGCATTTT
TRBV25-1	TRBJ2-3	TRBD2	.	CASSGVAGDVDTQYF	TGTGCCAGCAGTGGGGTAGCGGGAGATGTAGATACGCAGTATTTT
TRBV7-9	TRBJ2-7	TRBD2	.	CASSLGSSGRSHEQYF	TGTGCCAGCAGCTTAGGGTCCAGCGGGAGGTCCCACGAGCAGTACTTC
TRBV6-6	TRBJ2-5	.	.	CASTESDRRETQYF	TGTGCCAGCACGGAATCTGACAGGCGAGAGACCCAGTACTTC
TRBV19	TRBJ1-2	.	.	CASPNGGFTGYTF	TGTGCCAGCCCTAATGGCGGCTTCACTGGCTACACCTTC
TRBV19	TRBJ2-7	.	.	CASSSGLHSYEQYF	TGTGCCAGTAGTTCGGGACTCCACTCCTACGAGCAGTACTTC
TRBV3-1/TRBV3-2	TRBJ1-3	.	.	CASSQDLRLRGSSGNTIYF	TGTGCCAGCAGCCAAGATCTTAGACTCCGAGGGAGCTCTGGAAACACCATATATTTT
TRBV2	TRBJ2-5	TRBD2	.	CASGLAETGETQYF	TGTGCCAGCGGACTAGCGGAAACGGGGGAGACCCAGTACTTC
TRBV19	TRBJ2-1	.	.	CASSIPDGNSYNEQFF	TGTGCCAGTAGTATTCCGGACGGGAACTCCTACAATGAGCAGTTCTTC
TRBV5-1	TRBJ2-2	.	.	CASSLSARENTGELFF	TGCGCCAGCAGCTTGTCGGCGCGGGAGAACACCGGGGAGCTGTTTTTT
TRBV20-1	TRBJ2-7	TRBD1	.	CSASDRAEQYF	TGCAGTGCGAGCGACAGGGCCGAGCAGTACTTC
TRBV27	TRBJ1-5	.	.	CASSLQSGNSNQPQHF	TGTGCCAGCAGTTTACAGTCCGGGAATAGCAATCAGCCCCAGCATTTT
TRBV13	TRBJ2-5	.	.	CASSSSQVWKGGQETQYF	TGTGCCAGCAGCTCAAGCCAGGTTTGGAAAGGGGGCCAAGAGACCCAGTACTTC
TRBV7-9	TRBJ2-5	TRBD2	many	CASSLGLREEGETQYF	TGTGCCAGCAGCTTAGGCCTGCGGGAGGAAGGCGAGACCCAGTACTTC